The 18 T cell receptor beta chains below all came from one sample that was sequenced in a study of technical replicates of blood from several donors. Data came from immunoSEQ multiplex PCR; TCRdb stores just in-frame clones and leaves some out. The data hold 55,000 to 85,000 clones, with 95% to 97% observed a single time. The sample consisted of T cells isolated from PBMCs. These receptor sequences come from a human donor in good health.

V gene TRBV18 combines with J gene TRBJ1-1, with 10 positions matching TRBD1. V was pared by 5 bases and J by 5 bases, with 8 bases of the junction left unmatched. The CDR3 is 15 residues long. The germline CDR1 and CDR2 sequences are KGHSH and LQKENI. The CDR3 protein is CASSSDRGVFTEAFF. The DNA of the CDR3 is TGTGCCAGCTCATCGGACAGGGGGGTGTTTACTGAAGCTTTCTTT.

The chain joins TRBV6-1 to TRBJ1-1; D remains ambiguous. This CDR3 spans 13 amino acids. V lost 4 bases and J lost 1, with 7 bases in between. Germline-derived CDR1 and CDR2 are MNHNS and SASEGT. DNA for the CDR3: TGTGCCAGCAGTGGACGGGAGAACACTGAAGCTTTCTTT. As protein: CASSGRENTEAFF.

The table lists this clone with a count of one. The rearrangement links TRBV4-1 to TRBJ1-1, with no clear D. The V end was cut by 1 base, the J end by 1 base, with 4 bases between. CDR1 and CDR2 from the germline V gene are MGHRA and YSYEKL. The CDR3 consists of 13 residues. In DNA, the CDR3 is TGCGCCAGCAGCCAAGGAGGGAACACTGAAGCTTTCTTT. Its translation is CASSQGGNTEAFF.

The chain is built from TRBV5-1 and TRBJ2-4; D not resolved. CDR1 and CDR2 from the germline V gene are SGHRS and YFSETQ. The CDR3 sequence is 13 residues long. V lost 2 bases and J lost 5, with 8 bases in between. The CDR3 nucleotides read TGCGCCAGCAGCTTAGCCCAGGAAAACATTCAGTACTTC. Translating gives CASSLAQENIQYF.

This chain uses TRBV11-3 with TRBJ2-7; TRBD2 matches 9 bases. Germline-derived CDR1 and CDR2 are SGHNT and YENEEA. V dropped 5 bases and J dropped 7; count of bases not matched to a gene: 12. The CDR3 consists of 15 residues. The CDR3 loop reads CASSRTVAGDGEQYF. In DNA form, the CDR3 reads TGTGCCAGCAGCCGGACAGTAGCGGGAGATGGAGAGCAGTACTTC.

The chain has TRBV28 and TRBJ1-5; possibly TRBD1 for D (6 bases). Per the germline V gene, CDR1 is MDHEN and CDR2 is SYDVKM. This CDR3 is 13 amino acids long. V was trimmed by 5 bases and J by 6 bases, leaving 11 bases between them. The CDR3 DNA sequence: TGTGCCAGCAGTATTTGGGGGCCTCAGCCCCAGCATTTT. Protein sequence: CASSIWGPQPQHF.

Turning to this clone: Different DNA sequences within this sample yield the same CDR3. The chain is built from TRBV7-2 and TRBJ2-7; TRBD2 agrees at 12 bases. The CDR3 spans 16 residues. Trimming took 1 base from V and 1 from J; bases not matched to a gene: 2. Per germline, CDR1 SGHTA and CDR2 FQGNSA. In DNA form, the CDR3 reads TGTGCCAGCAGCTTAGGACTAGCGGGAGCTTCCTACGAGCAGTACTTC. Protein product: CASSLGLAGASYEQYF.

The chain carries TRBV11-3 and TRBJ2-5; 9 bases are a match to TRBD1. The germline gives CDR1 SGHNT, CDR2 YENEEA. V lost 4 bases and J lost 2; bases outside the gene matches: 2. This CDR3 has 14 residues. In DNA, the CDR3 is TGTGCCAGCAGCTCGGGACAGGGTCAAGAGACCCAGTACTTC. Translation gives CASSSGQGQETQYF.

This clone was seen more than once but under ten times. J is TRBJ2-7 and V is TRBV5-1, with D possibly matching TRBD2 (5 bases). This CDR3 is 14 amino acids long. The germline V and J ends were trimmed by 0 bases and 3 bases, with 10 bases remaining between them. Germline assignment: CDR1 SGHRS and CDR2 YFSETQ. CDR3 residues: CASSLAFRDYEQYF. In DNA, the CDR3 is TGCGCCAGCAGCTTGGCCTTTCGGGACTACGAGCAGTACTTC.

V usage is TRBV5-1 and J usage is TRBJ1-4; the D gene is possibly TRBD1 (5 bases). The germline gives CDR1 SGHRS, CDR2 YFSETQ. The CDR3 is 16 residues long. The germline V and J ends were trimmed by 0 bases and 6 bases, with 15 bases remaining between them. The chain's CDR3 is CASSLVGEALDEKLFF. The CDR3 DNA is TGCGCCAGCAGCTTGGTAGGGGAGGCATTGGATGAAAAACTGTTTTTT.

This chain links TRBV6-5 with TRBJ1-2; the D gene is possibly TRBD1 (6 bases). V lost 2 bases and J lost 8, with 12 bases in between. The CDR3 consists of 13 residues. Germline CDR1 MNHEY, CDR2 SVGAGI. CDR3 nucleotides: TGTGCCAGCAGTTACGGACAGTATCTCGGCTACACCTTC. It translates to CASSYGQYLGYTF.

The chain has TRBV19 and TRBJ2-1; D not resolved. The CDR3 sequence is 17 residues long. Germline loops: CDR1 LNHDA, CDR2 SQIVND (reference sequence). V was shortened by 3 bases and J by 0 bases, with 15 bases between the two germline ends. The CDR3 DNA sequence: TGTGCCAGTAGTATCTATGGAGACCGATACTCCTACAATGAGCAGTTCTTC. Translated: CASSIYGDRYSYNEQFF.

V gene TRBV27 combines with J gene TRBJ1-5; the match to TRBD1 covers 8 bases. In germline, CDR1 is MNHEY, CDR2 SMNVEV (reference sequence). This CDR3 is 15 amino acids long. V lost 6 bases, J lost 1 base, and 5 bases stayed unmatched. CDR3 protein: CASRSDRGSNQPQHF. The CDR3 DNA reads TGTGCCAGCAGGTCCGACAGGGGCAGCAATCAGCCCCAGCATTTT.

The V call is TRBV5-1, the J call TRBJ2-1; 13 nucleotides match TRBD2. CDR1 is SGHRS, CDR2 YFSETQ, per germline. The V gene end was trimmed by 3 bases and the J gene end by 6 bases; junction bases not matched to a gene: 0. The CDR3 contains 14 residues. CDR3 sequence reads: CASSWTSGSNEQFF. As DNA, the CDR3 is TGCGCCAGCAGCTGGACTAGCGGGAGCAATGAGCAGTTCTTC. The full variable domain, in which reference TRBV5-1 and TRBJ2-1 provide the parts outside the CDR3, is KAGVTQTPRYLIKTRGQQVTLSCSPISGHRSVSWYQQTPGQGLQFLFEYFSETQRNKGNFPGRFSGRQFSNSRSEMNVSTLELGDSALYLCASSWTSGSNEQFFGPGTRLTVL.

This chain joins TRBV2 and TRBJ2-7; 11 positions agree with TRBD1. The V gene's germline CDR1 is SNHLY and CDR2 FYNNEI. Trimming took 4 bases from V and 0 from J; bases not matched to a gene: 5. The CDR3 covers 16 residues. The CDR3, as DNA: TGTGCCAGCAGTGTAGCGGGGACAGGGGGCTCCTACGAGCAGTACTTC. Its translation: CASSVAGTGGSYEQYF. The entire variable domain, with the rest obtained from reference TRBV2 and TRBJ2-7, is as follows: EPEVTQTPSHQVTQMGQEVILRCVPISNHLYFYWYRQILGQKVEFLVSFYNNEISEKSEIFDDQFSVERPDGSNFTLKIRSTKLEDSAMYFCASSVAGTGGSYEQYFGPGTRLTVT.

The V and J genes are TRBV19 and TRBJ2-7; 11 nucleotides align to TRBD1. This CDR3 contains 15 residues. J gave up 2 bases and V 3 bases, and 3 bases lay outside the gene matches. Germline V gene lookup returns CDR1 LNHDA and CDR2 SQIVND (reference sequence). CDR3 in amino acids: CASSMWTGGAYEQYF. CDR3 in DNA: TGTGCCAGTAGTATGTGGACAGGGGGCGCCTACGAGCAGTACTTC.

The chain has TRBV6-5 and TRBJ2-1, with 7 bases fitting TRBD2. Germline V gene lookup returns CDR1 MNHEY and CDR2 SVGAGI. This CDR3 has 15 residues. With V trimmed by 8 bases and J by 8 bases, 15 bases remained unmatched. CDR3 protein: CASSVGGSPPHEQFF. The DNA for the CDR3 is TGTGCCAGCTCCGTGGGCGGGAGTCCCCCCCATGAGCAGTTCTTC.

The chain couples TRBV30 to TRBJ2-1; 10 bases match TRBD2. The CDR3 loop spans 16 amino acids. Looked up from germline, CDR1 is GTSNPN and CDR2 is SVGIG (reference sequence). Losses at the gene ends were 0 bases for V and 6 bases for J; bases not matched to a gene: 8. The CDR3 spells CAWSVLGAGGLNEQFF. Written as DNA, the CDR3 is TGTGCCTGGAGTGTTTTGGGAGCGGGAGGGCTCAATGAGCAGTTCTTC.